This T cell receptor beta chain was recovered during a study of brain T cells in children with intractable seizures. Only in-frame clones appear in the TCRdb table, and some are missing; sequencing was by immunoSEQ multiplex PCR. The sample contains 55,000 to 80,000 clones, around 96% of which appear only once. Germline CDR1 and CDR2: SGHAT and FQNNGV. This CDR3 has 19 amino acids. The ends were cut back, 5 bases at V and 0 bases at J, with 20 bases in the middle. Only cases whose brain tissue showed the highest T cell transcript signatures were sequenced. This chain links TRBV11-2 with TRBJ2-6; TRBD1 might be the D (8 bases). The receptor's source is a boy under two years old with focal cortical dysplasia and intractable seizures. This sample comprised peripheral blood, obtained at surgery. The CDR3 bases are TGTGCCAGCAGCCACAGGGGGGGCCAAGCCCTCTCTGGGGCCAACGTCCTGACTTTC. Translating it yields CASSHRGGQALSGANVLTF.